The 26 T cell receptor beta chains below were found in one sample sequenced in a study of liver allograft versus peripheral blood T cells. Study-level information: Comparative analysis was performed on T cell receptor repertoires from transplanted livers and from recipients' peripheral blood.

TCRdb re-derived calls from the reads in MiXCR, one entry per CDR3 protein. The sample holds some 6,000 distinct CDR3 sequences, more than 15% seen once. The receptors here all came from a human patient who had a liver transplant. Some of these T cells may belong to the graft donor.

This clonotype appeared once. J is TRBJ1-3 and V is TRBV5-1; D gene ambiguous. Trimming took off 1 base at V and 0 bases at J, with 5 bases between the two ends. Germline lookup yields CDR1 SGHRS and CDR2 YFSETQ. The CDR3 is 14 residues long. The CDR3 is CASSLTNSGNTIYF. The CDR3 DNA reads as TGCGCCAGCAGCTTGACAAACTCTGGAAACACCATATATTTT.

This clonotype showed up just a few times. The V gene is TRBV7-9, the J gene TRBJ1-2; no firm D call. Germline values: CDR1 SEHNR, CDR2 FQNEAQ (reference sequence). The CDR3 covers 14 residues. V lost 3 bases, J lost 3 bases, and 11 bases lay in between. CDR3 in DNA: TGTGCCAGCAGCTTTCAGGATATCGACTATGGCTACACCTTC. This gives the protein CASSFQDIDYGYTF.

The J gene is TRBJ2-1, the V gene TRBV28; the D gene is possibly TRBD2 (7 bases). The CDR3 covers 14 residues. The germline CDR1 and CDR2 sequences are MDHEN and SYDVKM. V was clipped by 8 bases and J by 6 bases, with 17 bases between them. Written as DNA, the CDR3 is TGTGCCAGCTGCCCGGGGGGCGAGAGCAATGAGCAGTTCTTC. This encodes CASCPGGESNEQFF.

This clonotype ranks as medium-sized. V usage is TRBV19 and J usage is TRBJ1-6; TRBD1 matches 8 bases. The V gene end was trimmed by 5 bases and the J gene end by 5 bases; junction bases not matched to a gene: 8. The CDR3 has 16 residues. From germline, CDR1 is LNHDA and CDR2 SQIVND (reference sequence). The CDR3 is CASSPQTGEHNSPLHF. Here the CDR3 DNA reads TGTGCCAGTAGTCCTCAGACAGGGGAGCATAATTCACCCCTCCACTTT.

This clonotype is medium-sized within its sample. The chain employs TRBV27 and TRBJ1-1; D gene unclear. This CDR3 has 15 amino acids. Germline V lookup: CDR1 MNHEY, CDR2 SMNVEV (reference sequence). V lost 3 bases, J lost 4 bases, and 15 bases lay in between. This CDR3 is CASSLGQNGGTEAFF. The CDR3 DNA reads TGTGCCAGCAGTTTGGGTCAGAATGGAGGCACTGAAGCTTTCTTT.

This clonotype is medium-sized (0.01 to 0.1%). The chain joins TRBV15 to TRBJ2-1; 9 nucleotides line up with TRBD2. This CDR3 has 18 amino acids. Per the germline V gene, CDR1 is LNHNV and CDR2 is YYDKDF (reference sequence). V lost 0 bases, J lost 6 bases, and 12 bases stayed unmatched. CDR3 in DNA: TGTGCCACCAGCAGAGACCTTTCGACTAGCGGAACTTTCAATGAGCAGTTCTTC. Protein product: CATSRDLSTSGTFNEQFF.

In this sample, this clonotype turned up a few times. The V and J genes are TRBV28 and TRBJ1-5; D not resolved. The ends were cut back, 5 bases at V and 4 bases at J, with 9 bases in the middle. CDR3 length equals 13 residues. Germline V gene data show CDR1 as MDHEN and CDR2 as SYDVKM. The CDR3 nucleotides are TGTGCCAGCAGTCCGGACCGAAATCAGCCCCAGCATTTT. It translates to CASSPDRNQPQHF.

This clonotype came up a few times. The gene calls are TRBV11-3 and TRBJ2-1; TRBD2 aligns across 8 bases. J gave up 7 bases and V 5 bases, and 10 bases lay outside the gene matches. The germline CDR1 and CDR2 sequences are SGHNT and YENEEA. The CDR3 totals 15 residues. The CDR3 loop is CASSTSGRGKNEQFF. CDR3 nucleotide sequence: TGTGCCAGCAGCACGAGCGGGAGAGGAAAGAATGAGCAGTTCTTC.

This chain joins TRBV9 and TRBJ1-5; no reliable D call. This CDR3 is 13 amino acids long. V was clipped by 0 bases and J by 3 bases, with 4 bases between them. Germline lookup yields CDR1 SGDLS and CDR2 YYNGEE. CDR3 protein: CASSVAVNQPQHF. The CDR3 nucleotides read TGTGCCAGCAGCGTAGCCGTCAATCAGCCCCAGCATTTT.

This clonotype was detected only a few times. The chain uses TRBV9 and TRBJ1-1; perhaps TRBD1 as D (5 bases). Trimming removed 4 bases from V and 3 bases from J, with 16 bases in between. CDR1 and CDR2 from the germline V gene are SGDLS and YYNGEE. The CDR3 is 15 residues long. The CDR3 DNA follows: TGTGCCAGCAGCCCAACCGGGGGTTTGGACACTGAAGCTTTCTTT. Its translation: CASSPTGGLDTEAFF.

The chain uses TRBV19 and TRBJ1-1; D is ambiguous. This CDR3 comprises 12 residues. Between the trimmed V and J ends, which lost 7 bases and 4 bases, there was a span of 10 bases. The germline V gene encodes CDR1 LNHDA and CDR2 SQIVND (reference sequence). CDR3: CASKEAGTEAFF. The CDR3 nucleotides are TGTGCCAGTAAAGAGGCGGGCACTGAAGCTTTCTTT. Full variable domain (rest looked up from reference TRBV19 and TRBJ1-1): DGGITQSPKYLFRKEGQNVTLSCEQNLNHDAMYWYRQDPGQGLRLIYYSQIVNDFQKGDIAEGYSVSREKKESFPLTVTSAQKNPTAFYLCASKEAGTEAFFGQGTRLTVV.

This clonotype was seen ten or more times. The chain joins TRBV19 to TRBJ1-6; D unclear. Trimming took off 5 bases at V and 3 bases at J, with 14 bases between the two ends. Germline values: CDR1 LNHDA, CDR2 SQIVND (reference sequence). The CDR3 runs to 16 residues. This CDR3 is CASSAPDLVYNSPLHF. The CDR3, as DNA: TGTGCCAGTAGTGCCCCGGACCTTGTCTATAATTCACCCCTCCACTTT.

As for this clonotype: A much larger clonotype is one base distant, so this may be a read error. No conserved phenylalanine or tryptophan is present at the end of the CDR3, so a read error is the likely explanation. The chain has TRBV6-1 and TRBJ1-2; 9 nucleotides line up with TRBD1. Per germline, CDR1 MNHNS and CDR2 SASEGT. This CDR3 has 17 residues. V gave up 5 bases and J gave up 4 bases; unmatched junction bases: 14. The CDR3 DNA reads TGTGCCAGCAGTTACTCTGTCGGACAGGGGCCCTCCTATGGCTACACCTTA. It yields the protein CASSYSVGQGPSYGYTL.

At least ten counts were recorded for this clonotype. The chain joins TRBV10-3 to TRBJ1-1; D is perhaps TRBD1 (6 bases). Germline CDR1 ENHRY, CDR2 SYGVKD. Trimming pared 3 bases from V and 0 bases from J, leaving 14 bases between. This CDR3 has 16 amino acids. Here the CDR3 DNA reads TGTGCCATCAGTGATCTAGAACAGGGCATGAACACTGAAGCTTTCTTT. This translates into CAISDLEQGMNTEAFF.

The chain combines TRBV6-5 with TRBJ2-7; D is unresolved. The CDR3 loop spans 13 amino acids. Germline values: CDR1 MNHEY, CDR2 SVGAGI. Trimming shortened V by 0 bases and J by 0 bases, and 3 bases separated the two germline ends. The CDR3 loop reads CASSYSNSYEQYF. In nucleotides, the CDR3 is TGTGCCAGCAGTTACTCGAACTCCTACGAGCAGTACTTC.

CDR3 sequence (DNA): TGCGCCAGCAGGGGACGACGCAGCCCAATATGCTCTGGAAACACCATATATTTT. Protein: CASRGRRSPICSGNTIYF. The chain couples TRBV10-1 to TRBJ1-3, with D possibly being TRBD1 (5 bases). The CDR3 contains 18 residues. Germline V gene sequence: CDR1 WNHNN, CDR2 SYGVQD (reference sequence). The V end was cut by 6 bases, the J end by 0 bases, with 21 bases between.

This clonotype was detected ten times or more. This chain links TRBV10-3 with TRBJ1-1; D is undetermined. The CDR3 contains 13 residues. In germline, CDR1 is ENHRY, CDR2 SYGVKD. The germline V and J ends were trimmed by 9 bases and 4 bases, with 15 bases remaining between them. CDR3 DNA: TGTGCCATGTTGGCGGGAATGGGCACTGAAGCTTTCTTT. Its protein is CAMLAGMGTEAFF.

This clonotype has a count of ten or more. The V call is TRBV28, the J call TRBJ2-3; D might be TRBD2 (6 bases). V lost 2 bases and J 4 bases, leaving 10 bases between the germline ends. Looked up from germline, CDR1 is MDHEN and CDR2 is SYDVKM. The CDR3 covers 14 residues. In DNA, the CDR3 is TGTGCCAGCAGTTTAACCTCTAGCGCAGATACGCAGTATTTT. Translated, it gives CASSLTSSADTQYF.

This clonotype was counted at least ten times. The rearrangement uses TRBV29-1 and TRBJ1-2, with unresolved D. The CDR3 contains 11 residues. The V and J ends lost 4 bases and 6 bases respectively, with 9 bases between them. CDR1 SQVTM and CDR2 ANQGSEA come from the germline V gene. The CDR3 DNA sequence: TGCAGCGTTGGATCCGGGAATGGCTACACCTTC. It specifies CSVGSGNGYTF.

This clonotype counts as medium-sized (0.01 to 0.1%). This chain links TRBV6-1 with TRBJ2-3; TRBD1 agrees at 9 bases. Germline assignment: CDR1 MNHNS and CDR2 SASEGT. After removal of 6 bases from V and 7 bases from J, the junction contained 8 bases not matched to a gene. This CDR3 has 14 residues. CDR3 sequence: CASRDKDRGNTQYF. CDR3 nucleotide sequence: TGTGCCAGCAGAGACAAGGACAGGGGAAATACGCAGTATTTT.

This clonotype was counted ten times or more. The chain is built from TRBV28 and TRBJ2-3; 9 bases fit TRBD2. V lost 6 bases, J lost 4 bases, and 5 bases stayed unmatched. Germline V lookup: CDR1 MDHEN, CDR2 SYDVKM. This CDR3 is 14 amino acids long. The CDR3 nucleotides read TGTGCCAGCAGCCAAGGACTAGCGCCAGATACGCAGTATTTT. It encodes CASSQGLAPDTQYF. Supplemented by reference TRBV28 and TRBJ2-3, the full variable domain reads DVKVTQSSRYLVKRTGEKVFLECVQDMDHENMFWYRQDPGLGLRLIYFSYDVKMKEKGDIPEGYSVSREKKERFSLILESASTNQTSMYLCASSQGLAPDTQYFGPGTRLTVL.

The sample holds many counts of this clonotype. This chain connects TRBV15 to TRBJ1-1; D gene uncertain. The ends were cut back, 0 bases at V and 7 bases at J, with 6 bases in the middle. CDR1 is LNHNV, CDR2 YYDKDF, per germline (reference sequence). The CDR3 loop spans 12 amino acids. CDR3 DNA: TGTGCCACCAGCAGAGATTTAATTGAAGCTTTCTTT. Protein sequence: CATSRDLIEAFF.

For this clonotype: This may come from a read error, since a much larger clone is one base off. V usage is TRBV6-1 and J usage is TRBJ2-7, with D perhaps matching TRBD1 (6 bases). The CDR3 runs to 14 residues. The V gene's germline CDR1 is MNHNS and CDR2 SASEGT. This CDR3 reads CANSYDQGTYEQYF. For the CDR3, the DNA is TGTGCCAACAGTTACGACCAGGGGACCTACGAGCAGTACTTC.

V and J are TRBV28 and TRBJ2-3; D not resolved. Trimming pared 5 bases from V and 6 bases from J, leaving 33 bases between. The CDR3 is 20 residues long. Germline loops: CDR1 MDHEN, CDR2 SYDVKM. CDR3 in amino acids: CASSPLIITPPPPELDTQYF. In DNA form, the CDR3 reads TGTGCCAGCAGTCCTCTTATTATTACCCCCCCTCCCCCTGAGTTGGATACGCAGTATTTT.

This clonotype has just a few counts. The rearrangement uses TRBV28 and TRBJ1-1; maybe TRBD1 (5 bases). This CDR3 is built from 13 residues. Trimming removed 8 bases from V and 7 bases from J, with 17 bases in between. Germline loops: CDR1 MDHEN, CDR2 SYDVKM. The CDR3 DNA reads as TGTGCCAGCGGAAGACAGAATTTTTTTGAAGCTTTCTTT. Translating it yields CASGRQNFFEAFF. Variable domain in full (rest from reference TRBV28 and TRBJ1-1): DVKVTQSSRYLVKRTGEKVFLECVQDMDHENMFWYRQDPGLGLRLIYFSYDVKMKEKGDIPEGYSVSREKKERFSLILESASTNQTSMYLCASGRQNFFEAFFGQGTRLTVV.

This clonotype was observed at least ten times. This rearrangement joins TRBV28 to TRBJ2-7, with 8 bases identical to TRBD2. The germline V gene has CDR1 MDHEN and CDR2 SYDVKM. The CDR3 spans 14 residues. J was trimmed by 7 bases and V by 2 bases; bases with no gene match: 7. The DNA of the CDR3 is TGTGCCAGCAGTTTAGCGGGAGGAGGGGGGGAGCAGTACTTC. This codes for CASSLAGGGGEQYF.